The clone carrying this TCR beta chain appeared a few times. The data originate from a study of blood T cell repertoires in COVID-19. As processed by the authors: How many nucleated cells were present was estimated from reference gene primer amplification. Profiling relied on immunoSEQ multiplex PCR, and the TCRdb table lists in-frame clones only, not all of them. Clonal size and the V and J genes are those of that table, whereas D and trimming came from the DNA. The sample contains about 100,000 clones, more than 65% of which appear only once. CDR1 and CDR2 (germline): SGDLS, YYNGEE. This CDR3 comprises 17 residues. Unmatched junction bases numbered 10, after V lost 3 bases and J lost 4 bases.

Sequenced: peripheral blood. The receptor comes from a man between 65 and 85 years old with active or convalescent COVID-19. V and J are TRBV9 and TRBJ1-4, with 9 bases matching TRBD1. CDR3 in amino acids: CASSGTGGAVGNEKLFF. CDR3 bases: TGTGCCAGCAGCGGTACAGGGGGCGCGGTTGGTAATGAAAAACTGTTTTTT.